The sequence of this TCR beta chain was determined in a study of shared clonotypes between healthy human individuals (dated by TCRdb to 2018 to 2021). About the full investigation: The cohort included a few men and two women between 18 and 49 years of age. To increase sequencing depth and limit assay-specific biases, different laboratories used diverse techniques to prepare libraries and sequence TCR repertoires. The study deeply sequenced blood TCR repertoires of several healthy adults to estimate repertoire size and the extent of clonotype sharing between individuals. For each donor, CD4 naive and CD4 memory were each given three plates, CD8 naive was given two plates, and CD8 memory was given one plate. Each donor's leukapheresis produced roughly between about 0.9 and 9.5 billion PBMCs. On the study overall, not on this receptor specifically: Clonotypes shared by all four sorted-subset donors showed higher generation probabilities than non-shared clonotypes. The small number of donors limited the genetic and exposure-history diversity represented. Based on pairwise subsampling, the degree of clonotype sharing among donors was expected to be affected by sequencing depth. Incomplete sequencing was indicated by rarefaction of sorted-subset datasets, despite the large sequencing depth. Sharing across a few donors was observed for roughly 5% of naive CD4, 3% to 4% of naive CD8, 2.3% of memory CD4, and approximately 0.41% of memory CD8 clonotypes. Naive subsets generally had larger estimated clonotype richness than memory subsets. Only blood was sampled, and tissue TCR repertoires likely differ from those in blood.

CD8 naive samples were CD45RO-negative cells positively selected for CCR7, giving a CD45RA+CCR7+ population that excluded TemRA cells. Donors were healthy HIV-negative adults with no recently reported acute infections or vaccinations. Every donor was a Caucasian adult residing in Nashville, Tennessee, USA. Blood was obtained by leukapheresis, after which PBMCs were separated by Ficoll-Histopaque density gradient centrifugation and cryopreserved in liquid nitrogen vapor phase. Analytical flow cytometry was used to check the purity and quantity of every magnetically sorted T cell population. Genomic DNA was isolated from each sorted fraction and quantified by UV absorbance on a Nanodrop 2000c. Using the deep immunoSEQ assay, TCR CDR3 regions were amplified from genomic DNA by multiplex PCR. Genomic DNA extracted from each cell subset was distributed evenly over all wells of several immunoSEQ 96-well plates, and each plate served as one replicate. Each replicate PCR for sorted subsets received around 200 ng genomic DNA, equal to about 30,000 T cell genomes. The purified libraries were quantified using a Qubit 3.0 fluorometer, sized with a Bioanalyzer 2100, and then quantified again using the KAPA Library Quantification kit. A separate single-read 150-cycle Illumina NextSeq 550 flow cell was used to sequence each immunoSEQ 96-well plate. The published analysis was carried out like this. Because the immunoSEQ output included only junctional sequences and no quality scores, the filtering could not be the same as the filtering used for full-length reads. To assign V/J genes and CDR3, sequences were annotated using PyIR, a Python wrapper for IgBLAST v1.9, with IMGT germline references. Reads with weak V/J assignments (E-value above 1e-6), missing CDR3, stop codons, out-of-frame junctions, or ambiguous translated residues were removed. A V3J clonotype was defined by an identical inferred V gene, J gene, and CDR3 amino acid sequence. To compute the percentage overlap between repertoires, the number of shared unique clonotypes was divided by the size of the smaller repertoire. Three approaches were used to assess repertoire richness: RTK rarefaction, the Chao1 estimator, and Recon v2.1 estimates of unobserved clonotypes. Generation probabilities for all TCRbeta clonotypes obtained by the gDNA method from a handful of donors were computed using OLGA. Sourced from immuneACCESS, this table was stored by TCRdb with only in-frame sequences that have V and J called. A share of the clones is absent; for the studies checked, an unresolved V gene accounts for under half, and the remainder has no known explanation. V and J calls and clone size are copied from that table; D and trimming were computed from the DNA. Across this sample there are about 2.2 million clones, with around 93% seen only once. Roughly 1.7% of the sample rests with the top ten.

The CDR3, cysteine through phenylalanine, is 14 amino acids long. Only CDR3 DNA remains: 42 bases, in frame from the first base. For CDR1 and CDR2, the germline V gene (reference sequence) lists SGHNT and YYREEE. V ends up 4 bases short and J 1 base short, with an unmatched junction base count of 4. About this clone: Its antigen has not been determined. Base qualities are not at hand, and no much larger clone is one base apart.

This TCR came from a young man in good health. Some clones in this sample may be carry-over from other donors' samples. The specimen was naive CD8+ T cells from PBMCs. In light of the paper, this sample's cell subset or site label describes: CD45RA+CCR7+. The rearranged chain carries TRBV5-4 and TRBJ1-1; TRBD1 agrees with 7 junctional bases. In nucleotide form, the sequence is TGTGCCAGCAGCGGAAGGACAGGGAACACTGAAGCTTTCTTT. It specifies CASSGRTGNTEAFF.